The clone carrying this T cell receptor beta chain was seen a single time. The antigen remains undetermined. The entry originates in a study of blood T cells in healthy people across ages. Study findings and constraints: Per-million-T-cell TCR beta diversity fell roughly linearly with age.

The germline CDR1 and CDR2 sequences are GTSNPN and SVGIG (reference sequence). The CDR3 sequence is 15 residues long. The V gene end was trimmed by 4 bases and the J gene end by 2 bases; junction bases not matched to a gene: 9. Using a J-beta primer mix together with a sample-barcoded 5' primer, a second PCR was run for about 6 to 12 cycles. Each cDNA molecule was tagged by a template-switch adaptor that had 12 random nucleotides. TCRdb processed the 5' RACE reads anew with MiXCR; each CDR3 protein has one entry. Counted here are more than 750,000 distinct CDR3 sequences, 25% to 35% occurring once; the ten biggest clones make up roughly 10%. These records were also assigned to another study, of T cells of mothers and their children.

The rearrangement joins TRBV30 to TRBJ2-5, with 8 bases matching TRBD1. This sequence was found in a woman aged 40 to 55 in good health. Source material: blood. The CDR3 is CAWKSRGLLQETQYF. The CDR3 DNA reads TGTGCCTGGAAGTCCAGGGGGCTCTTACAAGAGACCCAGTACTTC.